This T cell receptor (beta chain) was observed in a study of blood T cell repertoires in COVID-19. Overall study context: Material from acute and convalescent COVID-19 was sourced from the United States, Italy and Spain. PBMCs, B-cell-depleted T cells, or T cells were the source of the cDNA or gDNA that made up the material.

CDR1 and CDR2 (germline): SGHKS, YYEKEE (reference sequence). There are 15 residues in the CDR3. V was shortened by 0 bases and J by 0 bases, with 8 bases between the two germline ends. As originally analysed: Researchers report that nucleated cell counts were estimated from reference gene primer amplification. Only in-frame clones appear in the TCRdb table, and some are missing; sequencing was by immunoSEQ multiplex PCR. Clone size and the V and J calls come from that table; the DNA yielded D and trimming. The sample carries about 43,000 clones, roughly 87% recorded once. The receptor was derived from a woman older than 75 with active COVID-19. The V gene is TRBV5-5, the J gene TRBJ2-3; D not certain. The sample taken for sequencing was peripheral blood. CDR3 loop: CASSLDQTSTDTQYF. CDR3 coding DNA: TGTGCCAGCAGCTTGGACCAGACTAGCACAGATACGCAGTATTTT.